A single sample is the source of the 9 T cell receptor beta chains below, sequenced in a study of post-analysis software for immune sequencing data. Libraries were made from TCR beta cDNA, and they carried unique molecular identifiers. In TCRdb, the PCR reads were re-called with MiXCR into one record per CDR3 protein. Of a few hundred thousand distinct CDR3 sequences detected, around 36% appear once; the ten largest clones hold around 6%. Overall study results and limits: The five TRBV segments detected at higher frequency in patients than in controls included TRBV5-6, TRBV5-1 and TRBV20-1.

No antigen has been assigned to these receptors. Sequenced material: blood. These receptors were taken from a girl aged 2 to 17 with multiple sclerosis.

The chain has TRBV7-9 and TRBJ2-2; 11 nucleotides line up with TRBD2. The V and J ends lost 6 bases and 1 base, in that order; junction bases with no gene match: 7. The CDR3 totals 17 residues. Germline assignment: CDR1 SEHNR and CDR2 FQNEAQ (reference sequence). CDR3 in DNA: TGTGCCAGCAGTCCTGCTAGCGGGGGGCAGAACACCGGGGAGCTGTTTTTT. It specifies CASSPASGGQNTGELFF.

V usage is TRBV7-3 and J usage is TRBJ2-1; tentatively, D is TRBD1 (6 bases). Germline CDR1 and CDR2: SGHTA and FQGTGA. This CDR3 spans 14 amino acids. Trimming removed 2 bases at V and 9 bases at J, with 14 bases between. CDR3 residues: CASSLVFRGGEQFF. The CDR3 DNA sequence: TGTGCCAGCAGCTTAGTGTTTAGAGGGGGTGAGCAGTTCTTC.

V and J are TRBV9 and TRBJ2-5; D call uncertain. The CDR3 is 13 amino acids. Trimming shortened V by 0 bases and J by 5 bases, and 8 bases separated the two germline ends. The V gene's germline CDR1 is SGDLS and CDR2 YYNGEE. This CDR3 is CASSVELWETQYF. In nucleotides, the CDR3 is TGTGCCAGCAGCGTAGAGTTGTGGGAGACCCAGTACTTC.

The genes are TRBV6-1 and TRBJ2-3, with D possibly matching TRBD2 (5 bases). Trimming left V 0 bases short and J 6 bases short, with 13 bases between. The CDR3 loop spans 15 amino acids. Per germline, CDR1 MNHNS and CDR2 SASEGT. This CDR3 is CASSEALRESDTQYF. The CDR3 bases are TGTGCCAGCAGTGAAGCGCTAAGGGAGTCGGATACGCAGTATTTT.

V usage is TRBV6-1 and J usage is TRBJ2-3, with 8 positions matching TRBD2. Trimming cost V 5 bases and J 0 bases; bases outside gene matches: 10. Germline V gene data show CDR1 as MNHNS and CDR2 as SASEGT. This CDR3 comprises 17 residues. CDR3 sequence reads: CASSKGWRGDSTDTQYF. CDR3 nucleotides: TGTGCCAGCAGTAAAGGGTGGCGGGGGGACAGCACAGATACGCAGTATTTT.

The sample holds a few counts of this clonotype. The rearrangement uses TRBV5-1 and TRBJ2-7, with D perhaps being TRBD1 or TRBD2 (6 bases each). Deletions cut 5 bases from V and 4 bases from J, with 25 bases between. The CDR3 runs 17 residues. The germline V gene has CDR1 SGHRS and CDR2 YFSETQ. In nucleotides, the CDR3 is TGCGCCAGCAGTATCGGGACGGGGGCCCGGATCTCTTACGAGCAGTACTTC. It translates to CASSIGTGARISYEQYF.

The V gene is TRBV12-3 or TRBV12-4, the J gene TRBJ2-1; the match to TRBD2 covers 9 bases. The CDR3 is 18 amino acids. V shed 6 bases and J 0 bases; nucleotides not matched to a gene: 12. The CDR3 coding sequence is TGTGCCAGCAGCAATAGACGACTAGCGGCTCTCTCCTACAATGAGCAGTTCTTC. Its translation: CASSNRRLAALSYNEQFF.

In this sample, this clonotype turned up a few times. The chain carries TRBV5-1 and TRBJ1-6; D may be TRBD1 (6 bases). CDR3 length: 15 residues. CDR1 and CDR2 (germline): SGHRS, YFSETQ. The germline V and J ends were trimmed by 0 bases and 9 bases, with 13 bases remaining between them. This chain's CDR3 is CASSLVPGAGSPLHF. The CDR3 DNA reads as TGCGCCAGCAGCTTGGTGCCAGGGGCGGGTTCACCCCTCCACTTT.

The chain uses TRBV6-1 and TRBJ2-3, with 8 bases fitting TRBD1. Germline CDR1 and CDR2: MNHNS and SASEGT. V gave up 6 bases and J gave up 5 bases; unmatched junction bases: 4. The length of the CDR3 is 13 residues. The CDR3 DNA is TGTGCCAGCAGCTGGACAGGGAGAGATACGCAGTATTTT. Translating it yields CASSWTGRDTQYF.